This is a list of T cell receptor beta chains from one sample in a study of blood T cell repertoires in COVID-19. Libraries were prepared by immunoSEQ multiplex PCR; TCRdb keeps only in-frame clonotypes and omits some of them. The table records roughly 70,000 clones, 80% of them present only once. The material sequenced was peripheral blood. The receptors stem from a man in his sixties or seventies who had recovered from COVID-19. Both conserved end residues are part of each CDR3. D genes are given only for firm matches.

v_gene,d_gene,j_gene,CDR3aa,CDR3nt
TRBV14,TRBD1,TRBJ1-2,CASSQIGTDVNYGYTF,TGTGCCAGCAGCCAAATCGGGACAGATGTTAACTATGGCTACACCTTC
TRBV5-4,-,TRBJ2-7,CASSGGGEQYF,TGTGCCAGCAGCGGCGGCGGCGAGCAGTACTTC
TRBV5-1,-,TRBJ1-1,CASSLDRSNTEAFF,TGCGCCAGCAGCTTGGATCGGTCGAACACTGAAGCTTTCTTT
TRBV5-1,TRBD2,TRBJ2-1,CASRTSGLSYNEQFF,TGCGCCAGCAGGACTAGCGGCCTCTCCTACAATGAGCAGTTCTTC
TRBV3-1/TRBV3-2,TRBD2,TRBJ2-3,CASSPWGSGRERTQYF,TGTGCCAGCAGCCCTTGGGGTAGCGGGAGGGAGAGAACGCAGTATTTT
TRBV15,-,TRBJ2-3,CATSRGESTDTQYF,TGTGCCACCAGCAGAGGGGAGAGCACAGATACGCAGTATTTT
TRBV19,TRBD1,TRBJ1-5,CASRTPGQGWNQPQHF,TGTGCCAGTAGGACCCCGGGACAGGGGTGGAATCAGCCCCAGCATTTT
TRBV7-2,TRBD1,TRBJ1-4,CASSVGQGGEKLFF,TGTGCCAGCAGCGTAGGACAGGGAGGCGAAAAACTGTTTTTT
TRBV18,TRBD1,TRBJ2-7,CASSPRTGVDEQYF,TGTGCCAGCTCACCCAGGACAGGGGTCGACGAGCAGTACTTC
TRBV18,-,TRBJ2-6,CASSPSGSGANVLTF,TGTGCCAGCTCTCCTTCAGGGTCTGGGGCCAACGTCCTGACTTTC
TRBV7-9,TRBD1,TRBJ1-1,CASSLGTVNEAFF,TGTGCCAGCAGCTTGGGGACAGTGAATGAAGCTTTCTTT
TRBV18,TRBD1,TRBJ1-3,CASSPNRGQSGNTIYF,TGTGCCAGCTCACCTAACAGGGGGCAGTCTGGAAACACCATATATTTT